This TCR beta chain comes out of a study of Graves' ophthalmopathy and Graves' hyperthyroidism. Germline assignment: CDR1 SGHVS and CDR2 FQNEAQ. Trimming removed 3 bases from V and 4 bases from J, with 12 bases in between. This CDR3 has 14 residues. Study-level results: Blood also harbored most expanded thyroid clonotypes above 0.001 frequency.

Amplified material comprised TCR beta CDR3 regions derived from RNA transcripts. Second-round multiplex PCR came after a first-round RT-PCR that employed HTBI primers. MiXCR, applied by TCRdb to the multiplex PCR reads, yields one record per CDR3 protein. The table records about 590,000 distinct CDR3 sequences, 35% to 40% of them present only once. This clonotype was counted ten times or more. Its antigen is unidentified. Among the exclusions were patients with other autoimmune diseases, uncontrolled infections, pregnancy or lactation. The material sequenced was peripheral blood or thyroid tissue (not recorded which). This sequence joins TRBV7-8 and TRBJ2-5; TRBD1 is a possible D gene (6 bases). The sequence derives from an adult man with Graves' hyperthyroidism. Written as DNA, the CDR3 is TGTGCCAGCAGCTTTCGTCAGGGGAGAGAGACCCAGTACTTC. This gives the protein CASSFRQGRETQYF.